Presented here are 22 T cell receptor beta chains from one specimen sequenced in a study of shared clonotypes between healthy human individuals. Method: immunoSEQ multiplex PCR; TCRdb's copy keeps in-frame clones and lacks some. The table has about 470,000 clones, roughly 83% seen once. The sequenced material came from PBMCs. These receptors all come from a woman aged 40 to 50 in good health. Some clones in this sample may be carry-over from other donors' samples.

The J gene is TRBJ2-1, the V gene TRBV4-1; no clear D gene. Per the germline V gene, CDR1 is MGHRA and CDR2 is YSYEKL. The length of the CDR3 is 16 residues. V lost 5 bases and J lost 0, with 14 bases in between. The CDR3 loop reads CASSSLAGLSYNEQFF. The CDR3 DNA is TGCGCCAGCAGCTCCCTGGCCGGCCTCTCCTACAATGAGCAGTTCTTC.

J is TRBJ2-5 and V is TRBV30; perhaps TRBD2 as D (5 bases). Trimming removed 0 bases at V and 5 bases at J, with 13 bases between. Germline assignment: CDR1 GTSNPN and CDR2 SVGIG (reference sequence). The CDR3 spans 14 residues. The CDR3: CAWSVWARGETQYF. In DNA form, the CDR3 reads TGTGCCTGGAGTGTATGGGCCAGAGGGGAGACCCAGTACTTC.

The chain employs TRBV9 and TRBJ2-7, with D uncertain. This CDR3 contains 13 residues. Trimming removed 3 bases at V and 5 bases at J, with 12 bases between. Germline V gene lookup returns CDR1 SGDLS and CDR2 YYNGEE. DNA of the CDR3: TGTGCCAGCAGCGAAGGGCTAGTCCACGAGCAGTACTTC. It specifies CASSEGLVHEQYF.

V and J are TRBV5-4 and TRBJ1-1, with TRBD1 matching over 7 bases. The germline CDR1 and CDR2 sequences are SGHNT and YYREEE (reference sequence). This CDR3 spans 14 amino acids. The V segment lost 1 base and the J segment 6 bases; nucleotides outside the gene matches: 6. CDR3 sequence reads: CASSLTGVVPEAFF. The CDR3 region has the DNA TGTGCCAGCAGCTTGACAGGGGTAGTCCCTGAAGCTTTCTTT.

Only one count was recorded for this clone. The same CDR3 can be traced to other DNA sequences in this sample. This chain uses TRBV18 with TRBJ2-1; D remains ambiguous. This CDR3 region has 13 residues. The germline V gene has CDR1 KGHSH and CDR2 LQKENI. V lost 2 bases and J lost 8, with 10 bases in between. The CDR3 reads CASSPNFGDEQFF. Here the CDR3 DNA reads TGTGCCAGCTCACCAAACTTCGGCGATGAGCAGTTCTTC.

This rearrangement joins TRBV6-6 to TRBJ2-7; 11 positions match TRBD2. Looked up from germline, CDR1 is MNHNY and CDR2 is SVGAGI (reference sequence). This CDR3 contains 16 residues. V shed 11 bases and J 5 bases; nucleotides not matched to a gene: 17. The CDR3 region has the DNA TGTGCCCTCAGGGGTGGGGTAGCGGGAGGGCCTGACGAGCAGTACTTC. Translated: CALRGGVAGGPDEQYF.

The chain employs TRBV6-6 and TRBJ1-4, with 9 bases fitting TRBD1. This CDR3 comprises 15 residues. J gave up 5 bases and V 2 bases, and 3 bases lay outside the gene matches. Germline V gene data show CDR1 as MNHNY and CDR2 as SVGAGI (reference sequence). The CDR3 protein is CASSYLGQGNEKLFF. The CDR3 DNA is TGTGCCAGCAGTTACCTGGGACAGGGAAATGAAAAACTGTTTTTT.

The chain recombines TRBV30 with TRBJ2-7; D might be TRBD2 (6 bases). The CDR3 loop spans 13 amino acids. Germline V gene data show CDR1 as GTSNPN and CDR2 as SVGIG (reference sequence). V shed 4 bases and J shed 0 bases, with 10 bases lying between them. The CDR3: CAWNLALSYEQYF. The CDR3 coding sequence is TGTGCCTGGAACCTAGCGCTCTCCTACGAGCAGTACTTC.

Comments on this clone: With only one base between it and a far larger clone, this is likely a read error. No conserved phenylalanine or tryptophan ends this CDR3, so it is likely a read error. The chain is built from TRBV30 and TRBJ1-1; unclear D gene. V lost 7 bases to trimming and J lost 1 base, with 13 bases between them. Per the germline V gene, CDR1 is GTSNPN and CDR2 is SVGIG (reference sequence). The CDR3 extends over 13 amino acids. CDR3 residues: CASRHPQNTEAFL. In DNA form, the CDR3 reads TGTGCCTCAAGACACCCCCAGAACACTGAAGCTTTCCTT.

In DNA form, the CDR3 reads TGTGCCAGTAGTATGAAGACAGGAGGCAACTATGGCTACACCTTC. Protein sequence: CASSMKTGGNYGYTF. V is TRBV19 and J is TRBJ1-2; D perhaps matches TRBD1 (6 bases). V lost 3 bases, J lost 2 bases, and 13 bases lay in between. The CDR3 consists of 15 residues. The germline V gene has CDR1 LNHDA and CDR2 SQIVND (reference sequence).

This clone was observed once. The rearrangement links TRBV4-1 to TRBJ2-3, with TRBD2 matching 9 bases. Per germline, CDR1 MGHRA and CDR2 YSYEKL. The V and J ends lost 1 base and 3 bases, in that order; junction bases with no gene match: 2. CDR3 length: 15 amino acids. The CDR3 reads CASSQVGLATDTQYF. The CDR3 bases are TGCGCCAGCAGCCAAGTAGGACTAGCGACAGATACGCAGTATTTT.

The chain carries TRBV27 and TRBJ2-1, with 8 bases matching TRBD1. The CDR3 is 15 amino acids. Germline CDR1 reads MNHEY; CDR2 reads SMNVEV (reference sequence). Unmatched junction bases numbered 6, after V lost 2 bases and J lost 6 bases. For the CDR3, the DNA is TGTGCCAGCAGTTTACGACAGGGGTGGATCAATGAGCAGTTCTTC. Translation gives CASSLRQGWINEQFF.

The V and J genes are TRBV7-2 and TRBJ1-3, with 7 nucleotides matching TRBD1. Germline V lookup: CDR1 SGHTA, CDR2 FQGNSA. Trimming removed 8 bases from V and 0 bases from J; junction bases left unmatched: 10. The CDR3 totals 16 residues. Here the CDR3 reads CASGSRDSYSGNTIYF. In nucleotides, the CDR3 is TGTGCCAGCGGGTCTCGGGACAGCTACTCTGGAAACACCATATATTTT.

V gene TRBV10-1 combines with J gene TRBJ2-3; 14 bases align to TRBD2. CDR3 length: 16 residues. The V gene's germline CDR1 is WNHNN and CDR2 SYGVQD (reference sequence). J gave up 6 bases and V 5 bases, and 7 bases lay outside the gene matches. CDR3 sequence reads: CASSHRLAGGPDTQYF. CDR3 DNA: TGCGCCAGCAGTCACAGACTAGCGGGAGGGCCGGATACGCAGTATTTT.

This clone has a single count. The chain links TRBV4-1 to TRBJ2-3; 8 bases align to TRBD2. Unmatched junction bases numbered 14, after V lost 0 bases and J lost 6 bases. Germline V gene sequence: CDR1 MGHRA, CDR2 YSYEKL. This CDR3 has 18 amino acids. Here the CDR3 reads CASSQEGRGTRLTDTQYF. The CDR3 DNA reads TGCGCCAGCAGCCAAGAGGGGAGGGGGACTAGGCTGACCGATACGCAGTATTTT.

V usage is TRBV21-1 and J usage is TRBJ2-3; the table gives TRBD2 as D, unverified against the DNA. TRBV21-1 corresponds to a pseudogene. CDR3 size: 14 residues. The DNA of the CDR3 is TGTGCCAGCAGTTGGCTAGCGGGAGGGGATACGCAGTATTTT. Translating it yields CASSWLAGGDTQYF.

The chain combines TRBV28 with TRBJ1-1; 10 bases align to TRBD1. This CDR3 comprises 13 residues. Trimming removed 6 bases from V and 6 bases from J; junction bases left unmatched: 4. From germline, CDR1 is MDHEN and CDR2 SYDVKM. The CDR3 sequence is CASRRQGAAEAFF. The DNA for the CDR3 is TGTGCCAGCAGAAGACAGGGGGCTGCTGAAGCTTTCTTT.

The rearrangement links TRBV11-1 to TRBJ2-1, with a weak D call TRBD1 (6 bases). V was trimmed by 4 bases and J by 5 bases, leaving 12 bases between them. The CDR3 spans 14 residues. CDR1 is SGHAT and CDR2 is FQDESV in the germline V gene (reference sequence). CDR3 sequence reads: CASSWTAANNEQFF. CDR3 in DNA: TGTGCCAGCAGCTGGACAGCCGCCAACAATGAGCAGTTCTTC. The entire variable domain, with the rest obtained from reference TRBV11-1 and TRBJ2-1, is as follows: EAEVAQSPRYKITEKSQAVAFWCDPISGHATLYWYRQILGQGPELLVQFQDESVVDDSQLPKDRFSAERLKGVDSTLKIQPAELGDSAMYLCASSWTAANNEQFFGPGTRLTVL.

The chain joins TRBV7-2 to TRBJ2-6; no clear D. The CDR3 totals 16 residues. V shed 3 bases and J shed 3 bases, with 12 bases lying between them. From germline, CDR1 is SGHTA and CDR2 FQGNSA. The CDR3 here is CASSFSVNRGANVLTF. The CDR3, as DNA: TGTGCCAGCAGCTTTAGTGTGAACCGTGGGGCCAACGTCCTGACTTTC.

Note on this clone: With a much larger clone just one base away, this may be a read error. This chain joins TRBV5-4 and TRBJ1-1; D ambiguous. V gave up 0 bases and J gave up 3 bases, with 3 bases separating them. Looked up from germline, CDR1 is SGHNT and CDR2 is YYREEE (reference sequence). The CDR3 is 12 amino acids. CDR3 nucleotide sequence: TGTGCCAGCAGCTTGGACCACACTGAAGCTTTCTTT. Translated, it gives CASSLDHTEAFF. The full variable domain, its missing parts supplied by reference TRBV5-4 and TRBJ1-1, is ETGVTQSPTHLIKTRGQQVTLRCSSQSGHNTVSWYQQALGQGPQFIFQYYREEENGRGNFPPRFSGLQFPNYSSELNVNALELDDSALYLCASSLDHTEAFFGQGTRLTVV.

Remarks on this clone: A read error is the likely source, as a far larger clone sits one nucleotide away. V gene TRBV4-3 combines with J gene TRBJ1-1, with no clear D. Germline V CDR1 and CDR2: LGHNA, YSLEER. With 1 base removed from V and 3 bases from J, the gap between germline ends came to 12 bases. The CDR3 length is 15 residues. CDR3: CASSQVGSHHTEAFF. CDR3 in DNA: TGCGCCAGCAGCCAAGTGGGCAGTCACCACACTGAAGCTTTCTTT.

J is TRBJ2-3 and V is TRBV18; 10 bases match TRBD1. CDR1 and CDR2 from the germline V gene are KGHSH and LQKENI. With 4 bases clipped from V and 5 bases from J, the junction kept 3 bases outside the gene matches. The CDR3 extends over 14 amino acids. The CDR3 region has the DNA TGTGCCAGCTCACTGACAGGGGGCCTAGATACGCAGTATTTT. It encodes CASSLTGGLDTQYF.